These 3 T cell receptor beta chains were all obtained from the same sample, sequenced in a study of cytomegalovirus exposure and HLA in healthy donors. It was with 60 Vbeta and 13 Jbeta primers that the PCR ran. The repertoire was sequenced with immunoSEQ multiplex PCR; TCRdb's copy has only in-frame clones and lacks some. The data contain approximately 220,000 clones, 70% to 90% of them seen just once; the ten biggest clones take up 2.9%. Sequencing was performed on PBMCs. All receptors derive from a man aged 30 to 39 in good health and CMV-seronegative.

The V call is TRBV27, the J call TRBJ2-3; TRBD2 aligns across 12 bases. This CDR3 is built from 17 residues. CDR1 MNHEY and CDR2 SMNVEV come from the germline V gene (reference sequence). The V and J ends lost 5 bases and 5 bases, in that order; junction bases with no gene match: 11. The CDR3 here is CASSNLRLAGELDTQYF. Written as DNA, the CDR3 is TGTGCCAGCAGTAATCTCCGACTAGCGGGGGAATTAGATACGCAGTATTTT.

The genes are TRBV28 and TRBJ1-5, with TRBD1 as a possible D gene (6 bases). CDR3 size: 15 residues. Germline V lookup: CDR1 MDHEN, CDR2 SYDVKM. The CDR3 spells CRTGQGIFSNQPQHF. The CDR3 coding sequence is TGTCGGACGGGGCAGGGGATTTTCAGCAATCAGCCCCAGCATTTT.

This chain uses TRBV5-1 with TRBJ1-1, with D possibly being TRBD1 (6 bases). V dropped 4 bases and J dropped 7 bases, with 8 bases sitting between them. Looked up from germline, CDR1 is SGHRS and CDR2 is YFSETQ. This CDR3 is built from 11 residues. CDR3 region: CASSTDSEAFF. The CDR3 DNA reads TGCGCCAGCAGCACGGACAGTGAAGCTTTCTTT.